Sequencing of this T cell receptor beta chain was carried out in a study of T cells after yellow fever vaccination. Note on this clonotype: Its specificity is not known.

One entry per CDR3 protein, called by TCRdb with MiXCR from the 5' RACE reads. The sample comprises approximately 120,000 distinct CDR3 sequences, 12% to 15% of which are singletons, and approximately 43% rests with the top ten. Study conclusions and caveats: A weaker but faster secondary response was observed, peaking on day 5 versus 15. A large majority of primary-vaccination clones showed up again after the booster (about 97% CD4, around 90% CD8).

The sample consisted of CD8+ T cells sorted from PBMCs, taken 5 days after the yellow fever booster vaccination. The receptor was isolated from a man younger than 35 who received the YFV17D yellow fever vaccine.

The CDR3 protein is CASSLRPGPYNEQFF. The CDR3 bases are TGCGCCAGCAGTCTCCGGCCCGGCCCCTACAATGAGCAGTTCTTC. This chain links TRBV5-1 with TRBJ2-1, with no clear D. The CDR3 totals 15 residues. V was clipped by 5 bases and J by 2 bases, with 14 bases between them. Germline V lookup: CDR1 SGHRS, CDR2 YFSETQ.